A single sample is the source of the 12 T cell receptor beta chains below, sequenced in a study of identifying expanded T cells in peripheral blood. This table comes from immunoSEQ multiplex PCR, and its TCRdb copy is limited to in-frame clones, with some not included. The profile shows more than 85,000 clones, about 87% of them singletons. Sample: blood. These TCRs come from a person aged 18-69 years in good health.

The J gene is TRBJ1-4, the V gene TRBV15; D perhaps matches TRBD1 (6 bases). Trimming took off 0 bases at V and 4 bases at J, with 12 bases between the two ends. The CDR3 loop spans 16 amino acids. Germline values: CDR1 LNHNV, CDR2 YYDKDF (reference sequence). The CDR3 loop is CATSRDLQGLNEKLFF. The CDR3 DNA is TGTGCCACCAGCAGAGATCTCCAGGGGCTTAATGAAAAACTGTTTTTT.

The genes are TRBV5-1 and TRBJ1-3; a weak D match, TRBD1 (5 bases). Germline V gene data show CDR1 as SGHRS and CDR2 as YFSETQ. The CDR3 has 17 residues. The germline V and J ends were trimmed by 2 bases and 0 bases, with 15 bases remaining between them. The CDR3 DNA follows: TGCGCCAGCAGCTTTGGTGGGGCAGGGTACTCTGGAAACACCATATATTTT. Protein product: CASSFGGAGYSGNTIYF.

The chain joins TRBV5-1 to TRBJ2-1; the D gene is possibly TRBD2 (5 bases). Germline CDR1 SGHRS, CDR2 YFSETQ. The CDR3 has 15 residues. V was trimmed by 4 bases and J by 6 bases, leaving 17 bases between them. The DNA for the CDR3 is TGCGCCAGCAGCCGAGCGGATACAAACATCAATGAGCAGTTCTTC. Translation gives CASSRADTNINEQFF.

This chain connects TRBV6-5 to TRBJ2-7; 12 nucleotides line up with TRBD1. Per the germline V gene, CDR1 is MNHEY and CDR2 is SVGAGI. The CDR3 contains 15 residues. V was pared by 4 bases and J by 2 bases, with 3 bases of the junction left unmatched. This CDR3 is CASSSGQGAPYEQYF. CDR3 bases: TGTGCCAGCAGTTCGGGACAGGGGGCTCCCTACGAGCAGTACTTC.

This chain connects TRBV5-4 to TRBJ2-7, with 7 bases fitting TRBD2. The CDR3 loop spans 17 amino acids. J was trimmed by 0 bases and V by 3 bases; bases with no gene match: 12. Looked up from germline, CDR1 is SGHNT and CDR2 is YYREEE (reference sequence). The CDR3 spells CASSSRRGTTSSYEQYF. CDR3 sequence (DNA): TGTGCCAGCAGCTCGAGGCGCGGGACTACCAGCTCCTACGAGCAGTACTTC.

The chain uses TRBV10-3 and TRBJ2-1; 8 nucleotides line up with TRBD2. The junction had 4 bases not matched to a gene; V was cut back by 4 bases and J by 5 bases. The CDR3 is made up of 14 amino acids. Germline V gene lookup returns CDR1 ENHRY and CDR2 SYGVKD. CDR3: CAISGTSGHNEQFF. The CDR3 DNA reads TGTGCCATCAGTGGAACTAGCGGCCACAATGAGCAGTTCTTC.

This chain links TRBV18 with TRBJ2-4, with D unresolved. The CDR3 is 13 amino acids. V shed 3 bases and J shed 3 bases, with 6 bases lying between them. Germline V gives CDR1 KGHSH, CDR2 LQKENI. CDR3 DNA sequence: TGTGCCAGCTCACCTCCGGGCAAAAACATTCAGTACTTC. Translating it yields CASSPPGKNIQYF. The entire variable domain, with the rest obtained from reference TRBV18 and TRBJ2-4, is as follows: NAGVMQNPRHLVRRRGQEARLRCSPMKGHSHVYWYRQLPEEGLKFMVYLQKENIIDESGMPKERFSAEFPKEGPSILRIQQVVRGDSAAYFCASSPPGKNIQYFGAGTRLSVL.

V usage is TRBV6-1 and J usage is TRBJ2-7, with 9 bases matching TRBD1. This CDR3 has 15 amino acids. In germline, CDR1 is MNHNS, CDR2 SASEGT. The V gene end was trimmed by 1 base and the J gene end by 4 bases; junction bases not matched to a gene: 5. The CDR3 spells CASSEGTGGRYEQYF. CDR3 in DNA: TGTGCCAGCAGTGAAGGTACAGGGGGCCGGTACGAGCAGTACTTC.

The chain links TRBV7-2 to TRBJ2-1, with 7 nucleotides matching TRBD2. Germline trimming cut 5 bases from V and 7 bases from J; bases unmatched to any gene: 8. CDR1 is SGHTA, CDR2 FQGNSA, per germline. The CDR3 contains 14 residues. CDR3 sequence (DNA): TGTGCCAGCAGCCCGCGGGACTACACAAATGAGCAGTTCTTC. This translates into CASSPRDYTNEQFF.

This sequence joins TRBV27 and TRBJ2-3; TRBD2 agrees at 10 bases. The CDR3 consists of 15 residues. Germline CDR1 MNHEY, CDR2 SMNVEV (reference sequence). V was clipped by 2 bases and J by 8 bases; unmatched bases: 7. CDR3 sequence: CASSLTSGTFGTQYF. As DNA, the CDR3 is TGTGCCAGCAGTTTAACTAGCGGGACCTTTGGTACGCAGTATTTT.

The rearrangement links TRBV5-1 to TRBJ1-1; no clear D. The CDR3 length is 14 residues. Looked up from germline, CDR1 is SGHRS and CDR2 is YFSETQ. With 0 bases removed from V and 1 base from J, the gap between germline ends came to 7 bases. In nucleotides, the CDR3 is TGCGCCAGCAGCTTGGAACACCCGAACACTGAAGCTTTCTTT. This sequence encodes CASSLEHPNTEAFF.

This rearrangement joins TRBV5-8 to TRBJ1-1, with 7 bases matching TRBD1. The CDR3 is made up of 17 amino acids. V was clipped by 4 bases and J by 4 bases; unmatched bases: 16. CDR1 and CDR2 (germline): SGHTS, YDEGEE. CDR3 nucleotide sequence: TGTGCCAGCAGCGTCGCACAGGGGCGCAAGGGGGGCACTGAAGCTTTCTTT. Translating it yields CASSVAQGRKGGTEAFF.